This passage covers 9 T cell receptor beta chains from one sample sequenced in a study of human T cells and chemical hapten exposure. TCRdb independently ran MiXCR on the RACE reads; one entry per CDR3 protein. The data contain over 50,000 distinct CDR3 sequences, 9.6% of them singletons. As to time point: pre-sensitization, week 0. The treatment: therapeutic diphenylcyclopropenone sensitization with weekly scalp DPC. Extraction of total RNA was performed on unfractionated whole blood. The sample consisted of whole blood, taken in connection with sensitization to the hapten diphenylcyclopropenone (DPC). The source of these receptors is a woman under 40 with alopecia areata. Some clones in this sample may be carry-over from other donors' samples.

This clonotype has more than one count but fewer than ten. This chain joins TRBV12-3 or TRBV12-4 and TRBJ2-6, with D perhaps matching TRBD1 (5 bases). CDR3 length equals 16 residues. V lost 1 base and J lost 2, with 9 bases in between. The CDR3 region has the DNA TGTGCCAGCAGTTTAGGGGGCGGAGCTGGGGCCAACGTCCTGACTTTC. This codes for CASSLGGGAGANVLTF.

This clonotype was seen repeatedly, ten times or more. The V call is TRBV29-1, the J call TRBJ1-2; no firm D call. With 5 bases removed from V and 6 bases from J, the gap between germline ends came to 16 bases. The CDR3 is 13 amino acids. The germline V gene encodes CDR1 SQVTM and CDR2 ANQGSEA. DNA for the CDR3: TGCAGCGTTTTCCGACGGGCGGAGGATGGCTACACCTTC. This translates into CSVFRRAEDGYTF. Full variable domain (outside the CDR3, taken from reference TRBV29-1 and TRBJ1-2): SAVISQKPSRDICQRGTSLTIQCQVDSQVTMMFWYRQQPGQSLTLIATANQGSEATYESGFVIDKFPISRPNLTFSTLTVSNMSPEDSSIYLCSVFRRAEDGYTFGSGTRLTVV.

The V gene is TRBV19, the J gene TRBJ2-1; tentative D call: TRBD1 (5 bases). V was cut by 5 bases and J by 6 bases, with 20 bases left in between. The CDR3 loop spans 16 amino acids. Germline CDR1 LNHDA, CDR2 SQIVND (reference sequence). Here the CDR3 reads CASSGAFLSQGNEQFF. The CDR3 bases are TGTGCCAGTAGTGGGGCTTTCCTCAGCCAGGGCAATGAGCAGTTCTTC.

This clonotype was found once. Possible read error: a much larger clone is one base away. The rearrangement joins TRBV19 to TRBJ1-2, with D possibly TRBD1 on 5 matching bases. Germline loops: CDR1 LNHDA, CDR2 SQIVND (reference sequence). The CDR3 loop spans 14 amino acids. The V gene lost 6 bases and the J gene lost 1 base, with 12 bases spanning the gap. The CDR3 region has the DNA TGTGCCAGTAGGGGGGACCTGCGTAACTATGGCTACACCTTC. This codes for CASRGDLRNYGYTF.

The rearrangement links TRBV5-1 to TRBJ2-5; 8 nucleotides line up with TRBD2. Looked up from germline, CDR1 is SGHRS and CDR2 is YFSETQ. J was trimmed by 1 base and V by 7 bases; bases with no gene match: 9. The CDR3 consists of 15 residues. The CDR3 DNA sequence: TGCGCCAGCGGCCCCGAACTAGCGGTCCAAGAGACCCAGTACTTC. Translating it yields CASGPELAVQETQYF. The entire variable domain, with the rest obtained from reference TRBV5-1 and TRBJ2-5, is as follows: KAGVTQTPRYLIKTRGQQVTLSCSPISGHRSVSWYQQTPGQGLQFLFEYFSETQRNKGNFPGRFSGRQFSNSRSEMNVSTLELGDSALYLCASGPELAVQETQYFGPGTRLLVL.

This clonotype was picked up many times. The V gene is TRBV5-6, the J gene TRBJ1-1, with D possibly matching TRBD1 (6 bases). Germline V gene data show CDR1 as SGHDT and CDR2 as YYEEEE. CDR3 length: 12 residues. V was clipped by 4 bases and J by 6 bases, with 10 bases between them. The CDR3 DNA follows: TGTGCCAGCAGCGCAGGGGTCGCTGAAGCTTTCTTT. Translated: CASSAGVAEAFF.

At least ten counts were recorded for this clonotype. The V and J genes are TRBV14 and TRBJ2-3; TRBD2 aligns across 9 bases. Germline assignment: CDR1 SGHDN and CDR2 FVKESK. The CDR3 covers 16 residues. The J segment lost 0 bases and the V segment lost 4 bases, leaving 5 bases of the junction unmatched. The DNA of the CDR3 is TGTGCCAGCAGCCCCGGGACTAGCTTGAGCACAGATACGCAGTATTTT. This translates into CASSPGTSLSTDTQYF. Full variable domain (outside the CDR3, taken from reference TRBV14 and TRBJ2-3): EAGVTQFPSHSVIEKGQTVTLRCDPISGHDNLYWYRRVMGKEIKFLLHFVKESKQDESGMPNNRFLAERTGGTYSTLKVQPAELEDSGVYFCASSPGTSLSTDTQYFGPGTRLTVL.

The V call is TRBV2, the J call TRBJ2-1; possibly TRBD1 or TRBD2 for D (7 bases each). The ends were cut back, 4 bases at V and 7 bases at J, with 20 bases in the middle. This CDR3 is built from 16 residues. CDR1 SNHLY and CDR2 FYNNEI come from the germline V gene. The CDR3 here is CASSVQGTTAVNEQFF. In DNA form, the CDR3 reads TGTGCCAGCAGTGTACAGGGGACTACAGCGGTGAATGAGCAGTTCTTC.

This clonotype appeared a single time. A much larger clone differs from this one at a single base, so this may be a read error. The chain is built from TRBV7-9 and TRBJ1-1; TRBD1 is a possible D gene (6 bases). Germline V lookup: CDR1 SEHNR, CDR2 FQNEAQ (reference sequence). There are 16 residues in the CDR3. V lost 4 bases and J lost 1, with 16 bases in between. The CDR3 here is CASSSGAGLRNTEAFF. The CDR3 DNA reads as TGTGCCAGCAGCTCGGGGGCAGGCCTTAGGAACACTGAAGCTTTCTTT. The full variable domain, its missing parts supplied by reference TRBV7-9 and TRBJ1-1, is DTGVSQNPRHKITKRGQNVTFRCDPISEHNRLYWYRQTLGQGPEFLTYFQNEAQLEKSRLLSDRFSAERPKGSFSTLEIQRTEQGDSAMYLCASSSGAGLRNTEAFFGQGTRLTVV.